Following are 5 T cell receptor beta chains from one sample sequenced in a study of T cells in Graves' hyperthyroidism and ophthalmopathy. It was RNA transcripts that yielded the amplified TCR beta CDR3 regions. HTBI primers were used for first-round RT-PCR of the TCR CDR3. A single record per CDR3 protein comes from TCRdb applying MiXCR to the multiplex PCR reads. The table lists 300,000 to 400,000 distinct CDR3 sequences, over 15% of them singletons. Sequencing was done on a sample of blood. These receptors originate from a woman in her forties or fifties with Graves' hyperthyroidism.

The chain links TRBV5-1 to TRBJ2-1; TRBD1 matches 9 bases. Trimming took 4 bases from V and 8 from J; bases not matched to a gene: 10. The V gene's germline CDR1 is SGHRS and CDR2 YFSETQ. The CDR3 runs to 15 residues. CDR3 loop: CASSTGTGMEDEQFF. CDR3 nucleotide sequence: TGCGCCAGCAGCACCGGGACAGGGATGGAGGATGAGCAGTTCTTC.

This clonotype was seen ten or more times. J is TRBJ1-1 and V is TRBV3-1; maybe TRBD1 (6 bases). The CDR3 covers 16 residues. Trimming cost V 6 bases and J 1 base, with 18 bases left between them. Looked up from germline, CDR1 is LGHDT and CDR2 is YNNKEL (reference sequence). In DNA, the CDR3 is TGTGCCAGCAGTGGCGAGGGGGGCAGGAAGAACACTGAAGCTTTCTTT. Protein product: CASSGEGGRKNTEAFF.

This clonotype came up many times. The V and J genes are TRBV27 and TRBJ2-1; D not resolved. The V end was cut by 2 bases, the J end by 5 bases, with 10 bases between. Germline values: CDR1 MNHEY, CDR2 SMNVEV (reference sequence). The CDR3 is made up of 14 amino acids. CDR3 DNA: TGTGCCAGCAGTTTAATATCAGCGAACAATGAGCAGTTCTTC. Protein sequence: CASSLISANNEQFF.

This clonotype was counted ten times or more. The chain joins TRBV10-1 to TRBJ2-3; D is perhaps TRBD2 (6 bases). CDR3 length equals 12 residues. The germline V gene encodes CDR1 WNHNN and CDR2 SYGVQD (reference sequence). Trimming took 8 bases from V and 6 from J, leaving 12 bases between them. DNA for the CDR3: TGCGCCAGCTCGACTAGAGGGGATACGCAGTATTTT. It encodes CASSTRGDTQYF.

This chain links TRBV5-6 with TRBJ2-7; 11 bases line up with TRBD2. Germline V lookup: CDR1 SGHDT, CDR2 YYEEEE. Germline trimming cut 3 bases from V and 0 bases from J; bases unmatched to any gene: 11. The CDR3 runs to 18 residues. The CDR3 DNA is TGTGCCAGCAGCTCGGCCCGGCTAGCGGGGGGAGGCTCCTACGAGCAGTACGTC. It encodes CASSSARLAGGGSYEQYV.